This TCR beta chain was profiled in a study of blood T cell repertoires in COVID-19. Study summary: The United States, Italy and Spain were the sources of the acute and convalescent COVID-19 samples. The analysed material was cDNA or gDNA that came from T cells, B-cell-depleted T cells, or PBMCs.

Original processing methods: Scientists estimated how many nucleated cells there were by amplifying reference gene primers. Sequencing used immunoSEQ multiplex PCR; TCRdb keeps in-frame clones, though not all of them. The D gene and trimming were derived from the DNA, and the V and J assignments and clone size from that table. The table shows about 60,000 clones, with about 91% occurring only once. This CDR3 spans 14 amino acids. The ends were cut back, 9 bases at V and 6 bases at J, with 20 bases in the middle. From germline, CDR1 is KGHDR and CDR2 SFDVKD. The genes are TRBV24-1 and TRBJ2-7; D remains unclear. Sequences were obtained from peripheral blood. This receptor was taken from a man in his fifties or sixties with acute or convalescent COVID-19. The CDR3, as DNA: TGTGCCACCTTAATCCGGTGTCCTAGACCCGAGCAGTACTTC. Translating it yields CATLIRCPRPEQYF.